The clone carrying this T cell receptor beta chain was detected many times. CDR1 is MGHDK, CDR2 SYGVNS, per germline. With 4 bases removed from V and 5 bases from J, the gap between germline ends came to 8 bases. The CDR3 is made up of 12 amino acids. The sample is drawn from a study of spatial heterogeneity in lung cancer. Time point meaning: blood at routine non-recurrence follow-up after resection. TCRdb re-called the 5' RACE reads through MiXCR, storing one row per CDR3 protein. The sample consists of just under 45,000 distinct CDR3 sequences, roughly 20% of them appearing once. The source was PBMCs, collected at follow-up. This receptor was taken from a female donor with early-stage non-small cell lung cancer. This chain joins TRBV25-1 and TRBJ2-5; D gene ambiguous. CDR3 protein: CASSGDHETQYF. CDR3 nucleotides: TGTGCCAGCAGTGGGGATCATGAGACCCAGTACTTC.